A single sample is the source of the 14 T cell receptor beta chains below, sequenced in a study of regulatory T cells in long-lasting Graves disease. Combining iRepertoire HTBI primers with Arm-PCR of CDR3 regions, the authors built TCR beta libraries. MiXCR, applied by TCRdb to the multiplex PCR reads, yields one record per CDR3 protein. The sample consists of over 300,000 distinct CDR3 sequences, about 18% of them appearing once. Time point meaning: persistent/refractory GD, antithyroid drugs over 5 years with positive TRAb. The TCR library was made from RNA extracted from PBMCs. The sequencing here drew on peripheral blood mononuclear cells (PBMCs), taken when the disease was refractory, from a patient treated with antithyroid drugs. These receptors came from a female donor with Graves disease.

V and J are TRBV19 and TRBJ2-2; weak D call: TRBD1 (7 bases). The ends were cut back, 10 bases at V and 1 base at J, with 16 bases in the middle. CDR1 is LNHDA and CDR2 is SQIVND in the germline V gene (reference sequence). CDR3 length: 15 amino acids. Here the CDR3 DNA reads TGTGCCAACTACCATCAGGGGGGGAACACCGGGGAGCTGTTTTTT. Translation: CANYHQGGNTGELFF.

The CDR3 DNA is TGTGCCAGCAGCTCGCCGATGGGGGGCCAAAATTCACCCCTCCACTTT. Protein product: CASSSPMGGQNSPLHF. The gene calls are TRBV7-3 and TRBJ1-6; tentatively, D is TRBD1 (6 bases). The CDR3 is made up of 16 amino acids. Deletions cut 4 bases from V and 7 bases from J, with 17 bases between. Germline V gene data show CDR1 as SGHTA and CDR2 as FQGTGA.

At least ten counts were recorded for this clonotype. One end of the junction varies from germline; a read error may be responsible. The genes are TRBV5-1 and TRBJ2-7; 7 nucleotides match TRBD2. The CDR3 is 13 residues long. Germline V gene lookup returns CDR1 SGHRS and CDR2 YFSETQ. The CDR3 nucleotides are TGTGCCAGCAGCCTGGGGGGGGGCTACGAGCAGTACTTC. It yields the protein CASSLGGGYEQYF.

This clonotype has more than one count but fewer than ten. V gene TRBV20-1 combines with J gene TRBJ1-2; D not resolved. CDR1 is DFQATT, CDR2 SNEGSKA, per germline (reference sequence). This CDR3 has 12 residues. The CDR3 region is CSWLSLEDGYTF. The CDR3 region has the DNA TGCAGCTGGCTCAGCCTGGAGGATGGCTACACCTTC.

The rearrangement joins TRBV18 to TRBJ2-2; D is uncertain. The germline gives CDR1 KGHSH, CDR2 LQKENI. This CDR3 spans 14 amino acids. V lost 3 bases to trimming and J lost 1 base, with 6 bases between them. The CDR3 DNA reads as TGTGCCAGCTCACCGCTGCAGAACACCGGGGAGCTGTTTTTT. This gives the protein CASSPLQNTGELFF.

This clonotype was seen at least ten times. The CDR3 nucleotides are TGTGCCAGCAGTTGGAGCACTGAAGCTTTCTTT. It yields the protein CASSWSTEAFF. The rearrangement links TRBV28 to TRBJ1-1, with D unresolved. The CDR3 contains 11 residues. Germline V gives CDR1 MDHEN, CDR2 SYDVKM. The V gene lost 4 bases and the J gene lost 4 bases, with 4 bases spanning the gap.

This clonotype was seen only a few times. V is TRBV4-1 and J is TRBJ2-7; D not resolved. This CDR3 is 14 amino acids long. Germline V gene lookup returns CDR1 MGHRA and CDR2 YSYEKL. V was clipped by 0 bases and J by 3 bases, with 9 bases between them. CDR3 bases: TGCGCCAGCAGCCAAGATCGATCGGGCTACGAGCAGTACTTC. Amino acids: CASSQDRSGYEQYF.

This clonotype was picked up many times. The genes are TRBV5-1 and TRBJ1-5; D perhaps matches TRBD1 (6 bases). Trimming pared 5 bases from V and 7 bases from J, leaving 13 bases between. The CDR3 is 13 residues long. Germline CDR1 reads SGHRS; CDR2 reads YFSETQ. The CDR3 is CASRQGPGQPQHF. Here the CDR3 DNA reads TGCGCCAGCAGACAGGGCCCAGGGCAGCCCCAGCATTTT.

This clonotype was detected many times. The chain couples TRBV2 to TRBJ1-5, with D perhaps matching TRBD1 (6 bases). The CDR3 has 14 amino acids. Between the trimmed V and J ends, which lost 5 bases and 7 bases, there was a span of 15 bases. Germline V gene data show CDR1 as SNHLY and CDR2 as FYNNEI. The CDR3 DNA sequence: TGTGCCAGCAGTTTACAGGGCCTGGAGCAGCCCCAGCATTTT. Its protein product is CASSLQGLEQPQHF. Full variable domain (rest looked up from reference TRBV2 and TRBJ1-5): EPEVTQTPSHQVTQMGQEVILRCVPISNHLYFYWYRQILGQKVEFLVSFYNNEISEKSEIFDDQFSVERPDGSNFTLKIRSTKLEDSAMYFCASSLQGLEQPQHFGDGTRLSIL.

This clonotype was seen many times. The chain is built from TRBV28 and TRBJ1-1; D gene uncertain. Trimming removed 6 bases from V and 6 bases from J, with 5 bases in between. The CDR3 consists of 10 residues. The germline CDR1 and CDR2 sequences are MDHEN and SYDVKM. The CDR3 DNA reads TGTGCCAGCAGAAACTCTGAAGCTTTCTTT. This codes for CASRNSEAFF.

CDR3 in amino acids: CASSPSSLYTDTQYF. CDR3 sequence (DNA): TGTGCCAGCTCACCGAGCAGTCTTTACACAGATACGCAGTATTTT. The chain couples TRBV18 to TRBJ2-3, with D unresolved. Trimming shortened V by 3 bases and J by 2 bases, and 12 bases separated the two germline ends. From germline, CDR1 is KGHSH and CDR2 LQKENI. The CDR3 loop spans 15 amino acids.

This clonotype has a count of ten or more. The chain carries TRBV20-1 and TRBJ1-5; TRBD1 is a possible D gene (5 bases). The CDR3 consists of 11 residues. The V gene lost 5 bases and the J gene lost 5 bases, with 7 bases spanning the gap. Germline assignment: CDR1 DFQATT and CDR2 SNEGSKA (reference sequence). CDR3 amino acids: CSAAQDQPQHF. CDR3 bases: TGCAGTGCTGCACAGGATCAGCCCCAGCATTTT.

Ten or more counts support this clonotype. The rearrangement links TRBV7-2 to TRBJ2-6, with 7 bases that match TRBD1. The V and J ends lost 2 bases and 1 base, in that order; junction bases with no gene match: 11. Germline lookup yields CDR1 SGHTA and CDR2 FQGNSA. The CDR3 totals 19 residues. CDR3 amino acids: CASSLRPGTAQSGANVLTF. In DNA form, the CDR3 reads TGTGCCAGCAGCTTAAGACCGGGGACAGCCCAATCTGGGGCCAACGTCCTGACTTTC. The full variable domain, its missing parts supplied by reference TRBV7-2 and TRBJ2-6, is GAGVSQSPSNKVTEKGKDVELRCDPISGHTALYWYRQSLGQGLEFLIYFQGNSAPDKSGLPSDRFSAERTGGSVSTLTIQRTQQEDSAVYLCASSLRPGTAQSGANVLTFGAGSRLTVL.

The chain combines TRBV4-1 with TRBJ2-7; D is unclear. Germline loops: CDR1 MGHRA, CDR2 YSYEKL. This CDR3 contains 16 residues. Trimming took 0 bases from V and 2 from J, leaving 14 bases between them. CDR3 sequence (DNA): TGCGCCAGCAGCCAAGATCATTACCCGGGCACCTACGAGCAGTACTTC. Protein sequence: CASSQDHYPGTYEQYF.